The rows below give T cell receptor beta chains drawn from one sample of a study of T cell responses to AZD1222 COVID-19 vaccine. Assay: immunoSEQ multiplex PCR; the TCRdb copy retains only in-frame clones and omits some. Found here are about 150,000 clones, roughly nine tenths of them singletons; the top ten hold about 5.5%. Sequencing was performed on peripheral blood, taken on day 0 of MenACWY control vaccination. The origin of the receptors is an adult in good health. Each CDR3 is given with its conserved first and last residue. Fields, in order: J gene, V gene, CDR3 protein.

j_call: TRBJ1-5
v_call: TRBV28
cdr3_aa: CASTTAVGSNQPQHF

j_call: TRBJ2-7
v_call: TRBV27
cdr3_aa: CASSLIGSSYEQYF

j_call: TRBJ2-1
v_call: TRBV5-5
cdr3_aa: CASSSDRYNSYNEQFF

j_call: TRBJ1-6
v_call: TRBV25-1
cdr3_aa: CASNPYGDSPLHF

j_call: TRBJ2-2
v_call: TRBV19
cdr3_aa: CASSYPGHLTGELFF

j_call: TRBJ2-1
v_call: TRBV6-6
cdr3_aa: CASRNPGPEFF

j_call: TRBJ1-1
v_call: TRBV5-1
cdr3_aa: CASSYTGVDTEAFF

j_call: TRBJ1-5
v_call: TRBV27
cdr3_aa: CASSLSYSNQPQHF

j_call: TRBJ1-3
v_call: TRBV5-1
cdr3_aa: CASSLSSGNTIYF

j_call: TRBJ2-5
v_call: TRBV18
cdr3_aa: CASSLLQETQYF

j_call: TRBJ1-2
v_call: TRBV7-9
cdr3_aa: CASSRGQGNYGYTF